The present T cell receptor beta chain was sequenced within a study of T cell repertoires in cytomegalovirus infection. TCRdb analysed the reads with MiXCR anew, one entry per CDR3 protein. The sample records around 450,000 distinct CDR3 sequences, under 40% being singletons. The CDR3 has 16 residues. Trimming removed 1 base from V and 3 bases from J; junction bases left unmatched: 5. CDR1 and CDR2 (germline): SGHRS, YFSETQ. This sequence joins TRBV5-1 and TRBJ1-2; 11 bases map to TRBD1. The clonotype was recovered from a human donor in good health (CMV status not recorded). Some clones in this sample may be carry-over from other donors' samples. Sequencing was performed on PBMCs. CDR3 loop: CASSLWTGGRDYGYTF. The CDR3 nucleotides are TGCGCCAGCAGCTTGTGGACAGGGGGCCGTGACTATGGCTACACCTTC.